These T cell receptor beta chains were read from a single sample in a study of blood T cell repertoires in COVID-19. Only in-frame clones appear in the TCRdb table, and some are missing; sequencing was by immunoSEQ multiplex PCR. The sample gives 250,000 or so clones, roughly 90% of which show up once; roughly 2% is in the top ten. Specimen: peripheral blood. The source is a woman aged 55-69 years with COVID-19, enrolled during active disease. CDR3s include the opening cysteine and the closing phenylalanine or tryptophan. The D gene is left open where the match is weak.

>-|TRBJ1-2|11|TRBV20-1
CSASPIVGYTF
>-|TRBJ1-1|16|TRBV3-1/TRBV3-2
CASSPPGTLQGTEAFF
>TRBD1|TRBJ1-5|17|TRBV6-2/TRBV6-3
CASSPGEGARGNQPQHF
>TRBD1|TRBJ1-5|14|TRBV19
CASTDRVGNQPQHF
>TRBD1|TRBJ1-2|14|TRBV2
CASSTGTGGLGYTF
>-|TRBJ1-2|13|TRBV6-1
CASSAAQGSGYTF
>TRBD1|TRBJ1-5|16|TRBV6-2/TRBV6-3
CASSGTGLQGNQPQHF
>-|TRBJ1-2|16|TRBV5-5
CASSLPTTEINYGYTF
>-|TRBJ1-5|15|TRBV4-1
CASSQALQGGQPQHF
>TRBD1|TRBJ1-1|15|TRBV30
CAWSPNDRGNTEAFF
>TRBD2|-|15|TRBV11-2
CASSFPLAVPYEQFF
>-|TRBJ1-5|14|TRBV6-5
CASRPPGSNQPQHF
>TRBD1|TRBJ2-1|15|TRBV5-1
CASSLATGSQNEQFF
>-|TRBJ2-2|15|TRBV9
CASSVERGWTGELFF
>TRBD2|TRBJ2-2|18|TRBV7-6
CASSLFVSGGAHTGELFF
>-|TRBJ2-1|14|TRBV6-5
CASNSPRTDNEQFF
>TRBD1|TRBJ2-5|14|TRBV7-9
CASSLGTGGETQYF
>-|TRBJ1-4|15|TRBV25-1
CASSEYKGENEKLFF
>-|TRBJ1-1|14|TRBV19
CASSIRGLNTEAFF
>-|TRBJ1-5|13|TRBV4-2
CASSHAVGQPQHF
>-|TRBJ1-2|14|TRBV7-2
CASNAPGGLYGYTF
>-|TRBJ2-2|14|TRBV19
CASSMEGAAGELFF
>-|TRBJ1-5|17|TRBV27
CATQTGPPFRGNQPQHF
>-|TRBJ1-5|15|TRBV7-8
CASSLVGQTNQPQHF
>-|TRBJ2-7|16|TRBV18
CASSRESGVQTYEQYF
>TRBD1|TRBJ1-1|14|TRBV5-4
CASRPDRATIEAFF
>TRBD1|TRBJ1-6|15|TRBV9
CASSFGTGLNSPLHF
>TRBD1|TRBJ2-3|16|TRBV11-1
CASSLTQGELTDTQYF
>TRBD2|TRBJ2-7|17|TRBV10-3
CAISESLRASGAYEQYF
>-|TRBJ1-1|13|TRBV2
CASPGRGNTEAFF
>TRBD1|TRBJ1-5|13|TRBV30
CAWSALDRDPQHF
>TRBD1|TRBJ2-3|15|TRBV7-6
CASSSRDRGAGEQYF
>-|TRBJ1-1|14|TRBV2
CASSELTVNTEAFF
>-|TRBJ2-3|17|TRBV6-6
CASSRKTDSTSTDTQYF
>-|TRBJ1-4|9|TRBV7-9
CASSRGVFF
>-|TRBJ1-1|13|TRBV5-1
CASSLGASTEAFF
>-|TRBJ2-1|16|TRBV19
CASRRGADVGYNEQFF
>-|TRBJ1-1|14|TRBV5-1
CASSEGTANTEAFF
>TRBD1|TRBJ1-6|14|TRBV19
CASSMTGANSPLHF
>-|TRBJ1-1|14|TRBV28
CASSGGGGHTEAFF
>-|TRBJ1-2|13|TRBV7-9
CASSSRGGWGYTF
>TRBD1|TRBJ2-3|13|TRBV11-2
CASSLNRGDTQYF